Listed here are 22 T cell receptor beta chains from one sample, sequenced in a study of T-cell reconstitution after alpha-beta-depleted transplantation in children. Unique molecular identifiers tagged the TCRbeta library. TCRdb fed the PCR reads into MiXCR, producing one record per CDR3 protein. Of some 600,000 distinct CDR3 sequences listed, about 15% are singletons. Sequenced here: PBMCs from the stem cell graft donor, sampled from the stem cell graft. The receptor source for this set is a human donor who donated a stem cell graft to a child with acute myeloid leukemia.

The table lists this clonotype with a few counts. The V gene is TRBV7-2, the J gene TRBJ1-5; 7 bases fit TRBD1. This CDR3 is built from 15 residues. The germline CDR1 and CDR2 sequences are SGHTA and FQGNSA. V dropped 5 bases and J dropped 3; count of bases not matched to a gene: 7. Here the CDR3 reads CASSLDRAINQPQHF. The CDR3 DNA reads TGTGCCAGCAGCCTTGACAGGGCGATCAATCAGCCCCAGCATTTT. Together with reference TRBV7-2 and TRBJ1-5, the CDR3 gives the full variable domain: GAGVSQSPSNKVTEKGKDVELRCDPISGHTALYWYRQSLGQGLEFLIYFQGNSAPDKSGLPSDRFSAERTGGSVSTLTIQRTQQEDSAVYLCASSLDRAINQPQHFGDGTRLSIL.

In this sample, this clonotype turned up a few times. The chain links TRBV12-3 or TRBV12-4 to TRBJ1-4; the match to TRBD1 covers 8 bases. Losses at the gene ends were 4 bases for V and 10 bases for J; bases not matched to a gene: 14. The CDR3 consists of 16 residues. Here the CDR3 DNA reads TGTGCCAGCAGTTCCAGACAGGGGATTCTCAGCGCAAAACTGTTTTTT. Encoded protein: CASSSRQGILSAKLFF.

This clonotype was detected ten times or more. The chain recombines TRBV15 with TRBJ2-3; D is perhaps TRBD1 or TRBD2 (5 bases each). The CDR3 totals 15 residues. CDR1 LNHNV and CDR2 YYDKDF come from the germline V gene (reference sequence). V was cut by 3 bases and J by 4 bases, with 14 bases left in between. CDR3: CATSSLPVGADTQYF. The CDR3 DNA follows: TGTGCCACCAGCAGCCTCCCTGTGGGGGCAGATACGCAGTATTTT.

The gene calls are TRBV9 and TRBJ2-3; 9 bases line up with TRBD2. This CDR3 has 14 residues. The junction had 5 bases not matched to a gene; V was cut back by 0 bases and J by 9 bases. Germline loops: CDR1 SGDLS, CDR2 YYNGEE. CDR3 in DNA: TGTGCCAGCAGCGTAGGCGGGGGGGCCCCCACGCAGTATTTT. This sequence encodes CASSVGGGAPTQYF.

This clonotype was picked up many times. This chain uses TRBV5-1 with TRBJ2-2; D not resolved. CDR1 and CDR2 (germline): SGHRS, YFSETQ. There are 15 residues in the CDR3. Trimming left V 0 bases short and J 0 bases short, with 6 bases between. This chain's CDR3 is CASSLDGSNTGELFF. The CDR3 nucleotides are TGCGCCAGCAGCTTGGATGGATCGAACACCGGGGAGCTGTTTTTT.

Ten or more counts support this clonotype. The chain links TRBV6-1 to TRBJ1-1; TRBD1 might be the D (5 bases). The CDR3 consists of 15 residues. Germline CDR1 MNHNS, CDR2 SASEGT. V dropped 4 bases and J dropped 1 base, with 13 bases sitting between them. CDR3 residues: CASSGQTARNTEAFF. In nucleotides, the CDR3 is TGTGCCAGCAGTGGACAGACAGCGCGGAACACTGAAGCTTTCTTT.

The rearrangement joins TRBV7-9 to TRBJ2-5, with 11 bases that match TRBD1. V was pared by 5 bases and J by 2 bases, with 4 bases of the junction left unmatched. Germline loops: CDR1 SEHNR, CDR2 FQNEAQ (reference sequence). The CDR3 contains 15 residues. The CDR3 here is CASSIGTGGQETQYF. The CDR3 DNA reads TGTGCCAGCAGCATCGGGACAGGGGGACAAGAGACCCAGTACTTC.

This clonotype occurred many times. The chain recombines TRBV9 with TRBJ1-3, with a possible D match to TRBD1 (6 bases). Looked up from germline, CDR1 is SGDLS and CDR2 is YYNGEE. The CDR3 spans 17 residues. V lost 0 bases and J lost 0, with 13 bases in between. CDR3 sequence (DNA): TGTGCCAGCAGCGTAGAAAGGACAGCAATCTCTGGAAACACCATATATTTT. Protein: CASSVERTAISGNTIYF. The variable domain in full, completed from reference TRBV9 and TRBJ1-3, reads DSGVTQTPKHLITATGQRVTLRCSPRSGDLSVYWYQQSLDQGLQFLIQYYNGEERAKGNILERFSAQQFPDLHSELNLSSLELGDSALYFCASSVERTAISGNTIYFGEGSWLTVV.

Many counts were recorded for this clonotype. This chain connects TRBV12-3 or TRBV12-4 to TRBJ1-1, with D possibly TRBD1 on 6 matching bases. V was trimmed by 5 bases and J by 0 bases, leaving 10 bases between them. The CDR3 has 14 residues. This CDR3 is CASSAQGLNTEAFF. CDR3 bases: TGTGCCAGCAGTGCCCAGGGGCTGAACACTGAAGCTTTCTTT.

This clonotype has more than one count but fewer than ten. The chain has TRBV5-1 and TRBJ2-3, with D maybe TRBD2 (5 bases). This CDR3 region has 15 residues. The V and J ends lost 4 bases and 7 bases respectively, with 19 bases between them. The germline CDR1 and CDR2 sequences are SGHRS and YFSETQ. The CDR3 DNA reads TGCGCCAGCAGCCAGCAGACTTCTTCCGGGAATACGCAGTATTTT. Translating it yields CASSQQTSSGNTQYF.

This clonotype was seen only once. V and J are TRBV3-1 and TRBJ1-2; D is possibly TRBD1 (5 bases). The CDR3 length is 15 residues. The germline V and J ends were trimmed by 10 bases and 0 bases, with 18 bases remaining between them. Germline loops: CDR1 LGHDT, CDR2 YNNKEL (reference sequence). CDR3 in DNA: TGTGCCACCTCCCAGGGACCTAAAGCTAACTATGGCTACACCTTC. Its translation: CATSQGPKANYGYTF.

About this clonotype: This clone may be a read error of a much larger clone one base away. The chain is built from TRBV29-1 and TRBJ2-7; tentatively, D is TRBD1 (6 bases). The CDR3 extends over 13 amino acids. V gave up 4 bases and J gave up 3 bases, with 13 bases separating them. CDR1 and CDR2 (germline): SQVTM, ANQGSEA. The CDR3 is CSVARTDGYEQYF. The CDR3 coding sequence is TGCAGCGTTGCTCGGACAGACGGCTACGAGCAGTACTTC.

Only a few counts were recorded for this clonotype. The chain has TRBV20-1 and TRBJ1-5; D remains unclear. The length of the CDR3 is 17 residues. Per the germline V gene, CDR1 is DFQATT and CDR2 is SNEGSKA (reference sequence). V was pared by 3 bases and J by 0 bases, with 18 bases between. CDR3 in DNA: TGCAGTGCTAGTAACGGCCAGATATCCTATAGCAATCAGCCCCAGCATTTT. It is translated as CSASNGQISYSNQPQHF.

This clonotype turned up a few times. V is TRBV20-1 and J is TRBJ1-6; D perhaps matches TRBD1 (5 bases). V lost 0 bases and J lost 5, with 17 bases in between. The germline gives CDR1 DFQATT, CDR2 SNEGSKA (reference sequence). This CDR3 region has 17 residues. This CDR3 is CSARDSGRVKNNSPLHF. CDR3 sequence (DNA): TGCAGTGCTAGAGATTCGGGCAGGGTAAAGAATAATTCACCCCTCCACTTT.

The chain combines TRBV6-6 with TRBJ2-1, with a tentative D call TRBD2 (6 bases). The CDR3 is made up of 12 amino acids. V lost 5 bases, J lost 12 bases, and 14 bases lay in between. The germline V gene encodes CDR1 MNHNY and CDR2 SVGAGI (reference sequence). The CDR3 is CASSPPQGGQFF. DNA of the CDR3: TGTGCCAGCAGTCCTCCTCAGGGAGGGCAGTTCTTC.

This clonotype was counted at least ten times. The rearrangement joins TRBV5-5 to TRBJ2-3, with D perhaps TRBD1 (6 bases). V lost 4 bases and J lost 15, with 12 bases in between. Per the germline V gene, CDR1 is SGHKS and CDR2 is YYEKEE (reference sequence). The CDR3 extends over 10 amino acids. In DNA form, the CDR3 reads TGTGCCAGCAGCGCGGACAGCGCCTATTTT. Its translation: CASSADSAYF.

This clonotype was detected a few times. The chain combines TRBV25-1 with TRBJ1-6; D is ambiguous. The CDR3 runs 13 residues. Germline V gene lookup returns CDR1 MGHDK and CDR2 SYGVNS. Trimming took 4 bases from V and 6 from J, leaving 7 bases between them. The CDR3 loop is CASSGTGNSPLHF. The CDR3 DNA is TGTGCCAGCAGTGGGACGGGTAATTCACCCCTCCACTTT.

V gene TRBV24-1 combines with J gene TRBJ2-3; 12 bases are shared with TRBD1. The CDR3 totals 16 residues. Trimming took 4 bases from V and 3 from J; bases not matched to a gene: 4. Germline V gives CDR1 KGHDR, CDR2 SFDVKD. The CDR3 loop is CATSDKGQGATDTQYF. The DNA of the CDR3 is TGTGCCACCAGTGACAAGGGACAGGGGGCAACAGATACGCAGTATTTT.

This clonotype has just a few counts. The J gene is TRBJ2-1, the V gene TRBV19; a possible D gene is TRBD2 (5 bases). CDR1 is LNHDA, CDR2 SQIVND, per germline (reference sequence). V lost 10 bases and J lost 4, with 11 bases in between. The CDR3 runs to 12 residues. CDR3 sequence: CATRTGYNEQFF. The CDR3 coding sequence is TGTGCCACCAGGACTGGGTACAATGAGCAGTTCTTC.

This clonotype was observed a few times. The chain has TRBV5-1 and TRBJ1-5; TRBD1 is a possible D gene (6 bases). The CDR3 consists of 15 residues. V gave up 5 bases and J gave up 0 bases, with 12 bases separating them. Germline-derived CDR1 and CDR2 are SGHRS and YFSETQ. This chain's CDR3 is CASSVTGLSNQPQHF. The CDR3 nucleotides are TGCGCCAGCAGTGTGACAGGACTTAGCAATCAGCCCCAGCATTTT.

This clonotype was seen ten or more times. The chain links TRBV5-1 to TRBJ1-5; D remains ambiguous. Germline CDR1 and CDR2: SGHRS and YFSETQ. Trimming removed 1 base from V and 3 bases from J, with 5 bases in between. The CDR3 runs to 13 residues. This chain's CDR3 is CASSLTFNQPQHF. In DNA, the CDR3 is TGCGCCAGCAGCTTGACCTTCAATCAGCCCCAGCATTTT.

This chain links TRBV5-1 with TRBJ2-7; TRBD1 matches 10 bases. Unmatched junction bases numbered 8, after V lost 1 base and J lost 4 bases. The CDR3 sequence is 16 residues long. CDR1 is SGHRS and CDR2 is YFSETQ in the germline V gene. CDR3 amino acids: CASSLYDGTGDYEQYF. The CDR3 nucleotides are TGCGCCAGCAGCTTGTACGACGGGACAGGGGATTACGAGCAGTACTTC.